This T cell receptor (beta chain) was captured in a study of cytomegalovirus exposure and HLA in healthy donors. Overall study results and limits: Some public TCRs appeared in many individuals, while most sequences were rare. The classifier reportedly diagnosed cytomegalovirus status with high sensitivity and specificity. The study put about 180 TCR beta chains on its list as cytomegalovirus-associated. Subsequent analysis showed first-cohort TCR clusters tending to co-occur in about 110 validation repertoires.

About this clone: Its antigen is still unknown.

Produced via immunoSEQ multiplex PCR; TCRdb's table is partial and in-frame only. This table has tens of thousands of clones, roughly 90% appearing once. Trimming cost V 2 bases and J 1 base; bases outside gene matches: 9. CDR1 and CDR2 (germline): SGHTA, FQGNSA. This CDR3 contains 17 residues. The chain is built from TRBV7-2 and TRBJ2-3; 7 nucleotides agree with TRBD2. This sequence was found in a woman aged 18-30 years in good health and CMV-seronegative. The sequenced sample was PBMCs. The CDR3 DNA sequence: TGTGCCAGCAGCTTACAAGGTCCGGGGGGAGGCACAGATACGCAGTATTTT. Translation: CASSLQGPGGGTDTQYF.